This T cell receptor beta chain was retrieved from a study of shared clonotypes between healthy human individuals. Study-level results: In having few donors, the study represented limited genetic and exposure-history diversity. Tissue TCR repertoires likely differ from these blood-only repertoires.

Nashville, Tennessee was home to all donors, each a Caucasian adult. The germline gives CDR1 MNHEY, CDR2 SMNVEV (reference sequence). The CDR3 spans 15 residues. Losses at the gene ends were 2 bases for V and 2 bases for J; bases not matched to a gene: 6. Ten immunoSEQ deep assay plates served to sequence unsorted PBMC DNA. The table came from immunoSEQ multiplex PCR; TCRdb's copy has only in-frame clones and leaves some out. The table includes 450,000 to 500,000 clones, about 84% detected once. Comments on this clone: Its antigen remains unknown.

The TCR was taken from a middle-aged woman in good health. Some clones in this sample may be carry-over from other donors' samples. The source material was PBMCs. This chain links TRBV27 with TRBJ2-7, with 7 bases aligning to TRBD2. The CDR3 DNA reads TGTGCCAGCAGTTTAGACCAACGGGGGGCCTACGAGCAGTACTTC. Protein: CASSLDQRGAYEQYF.